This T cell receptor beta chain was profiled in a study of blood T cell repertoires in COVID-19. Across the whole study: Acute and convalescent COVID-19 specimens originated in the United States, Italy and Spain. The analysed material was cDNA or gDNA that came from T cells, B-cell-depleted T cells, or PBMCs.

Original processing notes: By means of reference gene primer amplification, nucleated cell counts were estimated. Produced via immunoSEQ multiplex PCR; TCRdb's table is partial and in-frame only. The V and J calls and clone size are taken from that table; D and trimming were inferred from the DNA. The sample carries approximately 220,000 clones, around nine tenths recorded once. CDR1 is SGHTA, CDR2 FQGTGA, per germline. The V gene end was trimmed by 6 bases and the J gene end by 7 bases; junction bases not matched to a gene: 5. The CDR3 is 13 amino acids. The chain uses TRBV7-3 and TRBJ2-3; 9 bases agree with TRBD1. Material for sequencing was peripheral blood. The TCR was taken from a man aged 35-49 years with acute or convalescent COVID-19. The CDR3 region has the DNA TGTGCCAGCAGAGGACAGGGGAAGAATACGCAGTATTTT. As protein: CASRGQGKNTQYF.